The subject of this entry is one T cell receptor (beta chain). Its binding antigen is unknown. No much larger clonotype is one base removed from it; base qualities were not supplied. The data were taken from a study of CD8+ T cells in alopecia areata listed by TCRdb under 2018. For context, the study as a whole: High-throughput TCRbeta sequencing was used to examine T cell clonal expansion in alopecia areata in both the C3H/HeJ mouse model and human patients. immunoSEQ multiplex PCR using 35 Vbeta forward primers and 13 Jbeta reverse primers was used to amplify TCRbeta CDR3 regions. In humans, TCRbeta sequencing was performed on scalp tissue and on sorted CD4+ and CD8+ peripheral blood T cells from healthy controls and from patients with patchy or totalis/universalis alopecia areata. The RNA source kit depended on sample type: the PAXgene miRNA kit for fixed scalp, the miRNeasy kit for PBMCs, and the RNeasy kit for mouse skin. Scalp clonality was compared across normal scalp (n=4), patchy alopecia areata scalp (n=8), and alopecia totalis/universalis scalp (n=8). General conclusions and limits of the study: Compared with mice, TCR sequences shared between patients were less clear, possibly partly because of HLA diversity across the patient population. Compared with normal scalp, lesional scalp, particularly in alopecia totalis/universalis, had higher clonality and more expanded CD8+ clones, which suggests antigenic drive. Scalp TCR repertoire analysis is complicated because resident alphabeta T cells in normal human skin are also sequenced, whereas mouse skin is dominated by gammadelta T cells.

After PBMCs were isolated by density centrifugation and stained for CD3, CD4 and CD8, a FACSAria was used to sort CD4+ and CD8+ T cells. Scalp biopsies and blood samples were obtained from unaffected controls. V and J are truncated by 5 bases and 5 bases respectively, leaving an intervening sequence of 10 bases. The germline V gene (reference sequence) provides CDR1 MNHEY and CDR2 SMNVEV. There are 14 amino acids in the CDR3, from cysteine to phenylalanine inclusive. Solely the CDR3 DNA is kept, with 42 bases framed from the first base. The library was obtained by the immunoSEQ multiplex PCR assay. RNA was extracted from all samples and reverse transcribed into cDNA, which served as template for TCR sequencing. First-strand cDNA was synthesized using SuperScript III with a 2:1 mix of oligo-dT and random hexamers. A synthetic immune receptor repertoire was used to assess amplification bias, and residual bias was removed computationally. The study's processing was this. Raw reads were preprocessed to remove errors, and CDR3 was defined by IMGT conventions from the conserved cysteine to phenylalanine. To get clonality, Shannon entropy was normalized by log2 of the number of productive unique TCRs and the result was subtracted from 1. Scalp TCRbeta sequences were cross-referenced with sorted blood CD4 and CD8 repertoires so that the CD4 or CD8 identity of scalp clones could be inferred. Entries here come from immuneACCESS through TCRdb and include only in-frame sequences with V and J called. Some clones fail to appear in such tables; in the studies checked, an unresolved V gene covers under half of the shortfall, and the cause of the remainder is unknown. The V and J calls and clone size are taken from that table; D and trimming were inferred from the DNA. The sample table holds 100,000 to 150,000 clones, of which approximately 58% were seen once. Jointly, the top ten make up 2.8% of the sample.

Sequencing was carried out using CD4+ T cells sorted from blood. Rearrangement joined TRBV27 to TRBJ1-6; TRBD1 could be the D gene, as 5 bases match. This sequence originates from a human donor in good health. The DNA is TGTGCCAGCAGTGGGGGACGGAATAATTCACCCCTCCACTTT. This codes for CASSGGRNNSPLHF.